This T cell receptor beta chain was captured by sequencing in a study of cytomegalovirus exposure and HLA in healthy donors (dated by TCRdb to between 2016 and 2019). Describing the broader study: The 700 or so repertoires of the first cohort and the 120 validation repertoires were produced on the same platform, according to a later analysis. The study aimed to test whether signatures of past pathogen exposure could be identified by cataloging public T cell receptors. In addition to the first cohort of 666 subjects, a separate validation cohort of around 110 different subjects was used. High-throughput TCR immunosequencing, statistical association of individual TCRs with disease status, and machine learning were combined to predict cytomegalovirus infection status.

This clone showed up just a few times. The specificity of this receptor is unknown. No base qualities exist here, and no much larger clone lies one base off it. Library preparation employed the immunoSEQ multiplex PCR assay. Per the original workflow: A statistical classification framework was developed to diagnose cytomegalovirus status using the catalog of TCR beta chain sequences. Imported from immuneACCESS, the table was reduced by TCRdb to in-frame sequences with V and J called. These copies leave out some clones; in studies compared against another copy, an unresolved V gene accounts for under half, and the cause of the remainder is not known. V and J calls and clone size come straight from that table; D and trimming were deduced from the DNA. This sample has 130,000 or so clones in its table, and roughly nine tenths of those were observed once. The ten biggest clones cover 3% to 4% of the sample.

The donors belonged to the validation cohort of approximately 130 subjects, which was separate from the approximately 700-subject first cohort. What the study reported, not specific to this receptor: The study gave a list of 150 to 200 TCR beta chains associated with cytomegalovirus. A few of the identified cytomegalovirus-associated TCR beta chains were confirmed in vitro to be specific for cytomegalovirus antigens. The classifier was reported to diagnose cytomegalovirus status with high specificity and sensitivity in both the original and validation cohorts. Subsequent analysis determined that TCRs grouped into clusters in the first cohort also showed a tendency toward co-occurrence across the approximately 110 validation repertoires, and approximately 93% of cluster scores exceeded 0. While some public TCRs were present in many individuals, most TCR sequences turned up only very rarely across donors. According to the authors, the approach could potentially be generalized to other disease states and immunological phenotypes. A later analysis had no HLA typing for the validation cohort, so co-occurrence there was scored across all 110 or so repertoires.

Trimmed from V: 2 bases; trimmed from J: 4 bases; junction bases lacking a gene match: 3. CDR1 and CDR2, looked up from the germline V gene, are LGHNA and YNFKEQ. Measured from the cysteine to the phenylalanine, the CDR3 is 15 residues long. Solely the CDR3 DNA is kept, with 45 bases framed from the first base. The clonotype originates from a man under 40 in good health and CMV-seronegative. Sequencing was performed on PBMCs. The chain is made from TRBV4-2 and TRBJ1-1; 11 bases in the middle match TRBD1. CDR3 reads: CASSQPGTGGTEAFF. DNA sequence: TGTGCCAGCAGCCAACCCGGGACAGGGGGCACTGAAGCTTTCTTT.